Sequencing of this T cell receptor beta chain was carried out in a study of CXCR3-negative and CXCR3-positive naive CD8 T cells. In the case of this clonotype: Its antigen is undetermined.

Researchers prepared the TRB cDNA libraries using 5' RACE with UMI labels. With the 5' RACE reads reprocessed, TCRdb shows one record per CDR3 protein and no DNA. In total, the table holds tens of thousands of distinct CDR3 sequences. Definition of naive CD8+ T cells rested on a CD45RO-CCR7+CD27+CD95- profile. The study's findings and limits: Naive cells positive for CXCR3 carried more hydrophobic TRB CDR3s than CXCR3-negative ones.

From germline, CDR1 is SEHNR and CDR2 FQNEAQ (reference sequence). The CDR3 covers 17 residues. Material for sequencing was naive CXCR3+ CD8+ T cells from blood. Documented subset: CD45RO-CCR7+CD27+CD95- naive CD8+ T cells expressing CXCR3 (TNR3+). The sequence came from a human donor in good health. Some clones in this sample may be carry-over from other donors' samples. The chain couples TRBV7-9 to TRBJ2-1; TCRdb lists TRBD1, though no DNA is available to test this call. CDR3 residues: CASSNLFRDHSYNEQFF.